The T cell receptor (beta chain) under discussion was sequenced for a study of shared clonotypes between healthy human individuals. Overall study context: A donor's plate count was three for CD4 naive and three for CD4 memory; CD8 naive had two and CD8 memory one.

In the original processing: There were no quality scores in the junction-only immunoSEQ sequences, so filtering differed. Sequencing was performed with immunoSEQ multiplex PCR; in TCRdb, only in-frame clones are kept and a portion is missing. V and J calls and clone size are given by that table; D and trimming were obtained from the DNA. The sample contains about 2 million clones, 85% to 95% of which appear only once. With regard to this clone: What it binds is unknown.

Terminally differentiated effector memory CD45RA+ cells were left out of the naive CD8 fraction, which was CD45RO-negative and positively selected for CCR7. Study-wide points: Estimated richness was generally greater in naive than memory subsets.

The CDR3 loop spans 16 amino acids. Trimming pared 1 base from V and 5 bases from J, leaving 17 bases between. From germline, CDR1 is SQVTM and CDR2 ANQGSEA. The chain carries TRBV29-1 and TRBJ2-2, with a weak D call TRBD1 (6 bases). The specimen sequenced was naive CD8+ T cells sorted from blood. The receptor's source is a young man in good health. CDR3 in amino acids: CSVEVAQGIWTGELFF. For the CDR3, the DNA is TGCAGCGTTGAAGTTGCTCAGGGGATATGGACCGGGGAGCTGTTTTTT.